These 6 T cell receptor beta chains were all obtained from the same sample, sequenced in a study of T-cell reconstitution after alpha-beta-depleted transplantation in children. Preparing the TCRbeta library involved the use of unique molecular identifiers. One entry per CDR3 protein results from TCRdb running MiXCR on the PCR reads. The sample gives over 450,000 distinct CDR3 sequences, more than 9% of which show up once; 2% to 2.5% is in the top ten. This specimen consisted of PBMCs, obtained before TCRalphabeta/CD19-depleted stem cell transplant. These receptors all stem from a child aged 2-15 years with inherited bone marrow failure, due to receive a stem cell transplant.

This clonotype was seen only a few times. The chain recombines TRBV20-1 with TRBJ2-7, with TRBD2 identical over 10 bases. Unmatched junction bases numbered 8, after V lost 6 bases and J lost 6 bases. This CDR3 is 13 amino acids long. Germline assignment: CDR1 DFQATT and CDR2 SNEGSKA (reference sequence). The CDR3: CSASSGGVREQYF. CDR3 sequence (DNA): TGCAGTGCGTCGAGCGGGGGGGTTCGCGAGCAGTACTTC.

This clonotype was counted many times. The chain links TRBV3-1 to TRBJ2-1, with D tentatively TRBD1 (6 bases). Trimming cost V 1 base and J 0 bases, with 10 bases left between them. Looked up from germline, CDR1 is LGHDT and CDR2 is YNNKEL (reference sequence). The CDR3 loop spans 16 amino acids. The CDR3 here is CASSQVRGSSYNEQFF. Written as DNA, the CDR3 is TGTGCCAGCAGCCAAGTTAGGGGGTCCTCCTACAATGAGCAGTTCTTC.

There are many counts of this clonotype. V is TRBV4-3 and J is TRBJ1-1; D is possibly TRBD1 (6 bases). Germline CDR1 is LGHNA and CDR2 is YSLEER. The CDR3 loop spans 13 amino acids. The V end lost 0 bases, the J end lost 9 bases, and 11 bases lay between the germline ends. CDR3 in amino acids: CASSQEGASQAFF. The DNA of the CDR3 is TGCGCCAGCAGCCAAGAGGGGGCGTCCCAAGCTTTCTTT.

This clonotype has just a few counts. The CDR3 spells CASSLHSSDSPLHF. CDR3 bases: TGTGCCAGCAGCCTCCATTCTTCGGATTCACCCCTCCACTTT. The chain has TRBV5-5 and TRBJ1-6, with D uncertain. The CDR3 is 14 residues long. The ends were cut back, 4 bases at V and 8 bases at J, with 13 bases in the middle. Germline V lookup: CDR1 SGHKS, CDR2 YYEKEE (reference sequence).

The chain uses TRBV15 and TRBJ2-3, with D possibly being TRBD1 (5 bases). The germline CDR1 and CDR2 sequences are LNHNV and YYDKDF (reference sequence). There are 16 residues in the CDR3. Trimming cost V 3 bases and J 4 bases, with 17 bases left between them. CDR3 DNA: TGTGCCACCAGCAGGTCTGGGGCCTGGGTGGCAGATACGCAGTATTTT. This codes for CATSRSGAWVADTQYF.

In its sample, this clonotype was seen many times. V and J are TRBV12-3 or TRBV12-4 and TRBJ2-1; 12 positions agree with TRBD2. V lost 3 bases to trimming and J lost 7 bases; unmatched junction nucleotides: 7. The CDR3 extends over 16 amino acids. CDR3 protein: CASSFLAGGPGNEQFF. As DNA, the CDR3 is TGTGCCAGCAGTTTTCTAGCGGGAGGGCCGGGGAATGAGCAGTTCTTC.